This TCR beta chain was found in a study of Ad26.COV2.S vaccination and SARS-CoV-2 variants. Across the study: COV1001, an Ad26.COV2.S trial, supplied this vaccine-arm donor. Ad26.COV2.S given intramuscularly, once or twice 56 days apart. Study observations and caveats: Vaccine and placebo recipients had comparable breadth of non-spike TCRs.

Profiling relied on immunoSEQ multiplex PCR, and the TCRdb table lists in-frame clones only, not all of them. The table has more than 300,000 clones, more than 70% seen once; the top ten hold less than 2%. A note on this clone: Its antigen is unknown.

The CDR3 has 15 residues. Germline assignment: CDR1 LNHDA and CDR2 SQIVND (reference sequence). V shed 4 bases and J 2 bases; nucleotides not matched to a gene: 6. Described treatment: some 19 received Ad26.COV2.S at low or high dose, single or two shots; several received placebo; per-sample allocation not given. It was on day 63 after the first vaccine or placebo injection that samples were taken. This Boston cohort included adults aged 18-55 years. The genes are TRBV19 and TRBJ2-3, with 7 bases identical to TRBD1. The sequence was collected from a person aged 18-65 years who received the Ad26.COV2.S COVID-19 vaccine or a placebo. The sample in question was peripheral blood, obtained in a trial of Ad26.COV2.S vaccine versus placebo. The CDR3 sequence: CASSKGAGPTDTQYF. CDR3 in DNA: TGTGCCAGTAGTAAGGGGGCCGGTCCCACAGATACGCAGTATTTT.